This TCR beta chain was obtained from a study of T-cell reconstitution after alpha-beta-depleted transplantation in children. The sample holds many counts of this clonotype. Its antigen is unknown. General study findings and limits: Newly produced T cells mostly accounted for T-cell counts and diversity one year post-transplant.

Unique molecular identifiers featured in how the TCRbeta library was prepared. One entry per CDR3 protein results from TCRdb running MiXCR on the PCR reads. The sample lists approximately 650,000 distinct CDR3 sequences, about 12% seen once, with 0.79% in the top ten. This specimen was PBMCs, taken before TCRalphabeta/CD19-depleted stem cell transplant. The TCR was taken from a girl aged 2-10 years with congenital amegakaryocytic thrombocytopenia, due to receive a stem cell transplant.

The DNA for the CDR3 is TGTGCCAGCACGGGTTCCTACACTGAAGCTTTCTTT. Translating gives CASTGSYTEAFF. V is TRBV12-3 or TRBV12-4 and J is TRBJ1-1; no reliable D call. V gave up 7 bases and J gave up 3 bases, with 9 bases separating them. The CDR3 length is 12 residues.